Sequencing of this T cell receptor (beta chain) was carried out in a study of human T cells and chemical hapten exposure. The overall study: Per-sample variation in TCR yield stemmed mainly from small pooled library volume differences.

This clonotype was seen repeatedly, ten times or more. Antigen unknown. Researchers extracted total RNA from unfractionated whole blood. V gave up 7 bases and J gave up 0 bases; unmatched junction bases: 15. The CDR3 covers 19 residues. Study outcomes and limitations: Counts of TCRs above 1 in 1000 frequency stayed unchanged with DPC sensitization.

The library attached unique molecular identifiers to individual cDNA molecules. In the original workflow: Per sample, the median was approximately 100,000 TCRs, with values from approximately 25,000 to 650,000. Via MiXCR, TCRdb re-called the reads, giving one row per CDR3 protein. Here the V and J calls rest on TCRdb's processing, not on the authors' analysis. The sample consists of 95,000 to 150,000 distinct CDR3 sequences, around 8.5% of them appearing once. The sequence came from a human donor in good health. Some clones in this sample may be carry-over from other donors' samples. The chain couples TRBV12-3 or TRBV12-4 to TRBJ2-6, with TRBD2 identical over 7 bases. Sequencing was done on a sample of whole blood. CDR3 DNA: TGTGCCAGCAACTCTTACAGACGGGGACTAAGCTCTGGGGCCAACGTCCTGACTTTC. It encodes CASNSYRRGLSSGANVLTF.